The rows below give T cell receptor beta chains drawn from one sample of a study of shared clonotypes between healthy human individuals. Using immunoSEQ multiplex PCR, the repertoire was profiled, and TCRdb retains in-frame clones only, with some absent. Of roughly 590,000 clones in the sample, nearly 97% were seen once. The sample comprised naive CD8+ T cells sorted from blood. Receptors originate from a woman aged 30 to 39 in good health. The CDR3 runs from the conserved cysteine through the conserved F or W. A D gene is named only where the DNA matches it firmly. Rows give clone size only sometimes, using once, few, many, or a class for an expanded clone.

j_gene: TRBJ2-1; abundance: -; len: 13; v_gene: TRBV2; d_gene: -; CDR3aa: CASSDEPSVEQFF; CDR3nt: TGTGCCAGCAGTGACGAGCCTAGTGTTGAGCAGTTCTTC
j_gene: TRBJ2-7; abundance: -; len: 15; v_gene: TRBV2; d_gene: TRBD1; CDR3aa: CASSEGRGLPYEQYF; CDR3nt: TGTGCCAGCAGTGAGGGCAGGGGGCTCCCCTACGAGCAGTACTTC
j_gene: TRBJ2-3; abundance: -; len: 14; v_gene: TRBV7-2; d_gene: -; CDR3aa: CASRTGTSTDTQYF; CDR3nt: TGTGCCAGCAGGACGGGAACTAGCACAGATACGCAGTATTTT
j_gene: TRBJ1-4; abundance: -; len: 15; v_gene: TRBV27; d_gene: -; CDR3aa: CASSLWAGVNEKLFF; CDR3nt: TGTGCCAGCAGTTTATGGGCGGGAGTTAATGAAAAACTGTTTTTT
j_gene: TRBJ1-1; abundance: -; len: 14; v_gene: TRBV28; d_gene: -; CDR3aa: CASLPARVNTEAFF; CDR3nt: TGTGCCAGCCTCCCAGCTCGGGTGAACACTGAAGCTTTCTTT
j_gene: TRBJ1-1; abundance: -; len: 14; v_gene: TRBV6-5; d_gene: -; CDR3aa: CASSYQVGHPEAFF; CDR3nt: TGTGCCAGCAGTTATCAGGTGGGCCATCCAGAAGCTTTCTTT
j_gene: TRBJ2-1; abundance: -; len: 15; v_gene: TRBV5-1; d_gene: -; CDR3aa: CASSFTGSSGDEQFF; CDR3nt: TGCGCCAGCAGCTTCACCGGGAGCTCGGGGGATGAGCAGTTCTTC
j_gene: TRBJ2-7; abundance: -; len: 16; v_gene: TRBV15; d_gene: TRBD1; CDR3aa: CATSREIGTGGGEQYF; CDR3nt: TGTGCCACCAGCAGAGAAATCGGGACAGGGGGTGGGGAGCAGTACTTC
j_gene: TRBJ1-1; abundance: -; len: 13; v_gene: TRBV19; d_gene: TRBD1; CDR3aa: CASSGRGLTEAFF; CDR3nt: TGTGCCAGTAGTGGCAGGGGGCTGACTGAAGCTTTCTTT
j_gene: TRBJ2-5; abundance: -; len: 18; v_gene: TRBV7-8; d_gene: -; CDR3aa: CASSFYEVGEAPSETQYF; CDR3nt: TGTGCCAGCAGCTTCTACGAAGTGGGGGAGGCCCCCTCAGAGACCCAGTACTTC
j_gene: TRBJ2-7; abundance: -; len: 14; v_gene: TRBV30; d_gene: -; CDR3aa: CAWSVRFSSYEQYF; CDR3nt: TGTGCCTGGAGTGTAAGGTTCAGCTCCTACGAGCAGTACTTC
j_gene: TRBJ1-2; abundance: few; len: 16; v_gene: TRBV5-4; d_gene: -; CDR3aa: CASSAPQGAGDGGYTF; CDR3nt: TGTGCCAGCAGCGCCCCACAGGGCGCTGGGGATGGTGGCTACACCTTC
j_gene: TRBJ2-7; abundance: -; len: 14; v_gene: TRBV7-8; d_gene: -; CDR3aa: CASSQPGVRLEQYF; CDR3nt: TGTGCCAGCAGCCAGCCAGGGGTACGGCTCGAGCAGTACTTC
j_gene: TRBJ2-7; abundance: -; len: 14; v_gene: TRBV5-4; d_gene: -; CDR3aa: CASSLIERTYEQYF; CDR3nt: TGTGCCAGCAGCTTGATTGAACGAACCTACGAGCAGTACTTC
j_gene: TRBJ1-5; abundance: -; len: 18; v_gene: TRBV29-1; d_gene: TRBD1; CDR3aa: CSRWTRQGRGYSNQPQHF; CDR3nt: TGCTCACGTTGGACGAGACAGGGGAGGGGATATAGCAATCAGCCCCAGCATTTT
j_gene: TRBJ2-2; abundance: -; len: 15; v_gene: TRBV21-1; d_gene: -; CDR3aa: CASSKGARQAGELFF; CDR3nt: TGTGCCAGCAGCAAGGGAGCAAGGCAGGCCGGGGAGCTGTTTTTT
j_gene: TRBJ2-1; abundance: -; len: 14; v_gene: TRBV7-9; d_gene: -; CDR3aa: CASSFEDFHNEQFF; CDR3nt: TGTGCCAGCAGCTTTGAGGACTTCCACAATGAGCAGTTCTTC
j_gene: TRBJ2-4; abundance: -; len: 18; v_gene: TRBV15; d_gene: TRBD2; CDR3aa: CATSPLRLAGAGKNIQYF; CDR3nt: TGTGCCACCAGCCCCCTGCGGCTAGCGGGAGCAGGCAAAAACATTCAGTACTTC
j_gene: TRBJ2-1; abundance: -; len: 15; v_gene: TRBV5-1; d_gene: TRBD1; CDR3aa: CASSLAGQGYNEQFF; CDR3nt: TGCGCCAGCAGCTTGGCGGGACAGGGATACAATGAGCAGTTCTTC
j_gene: TRBJ1-2; abundance: -; len: 16; v_gene: TRBV7-9; d_gene: -; CDR3aa: CASSQEGVTWRYGYTF; CDR3nt: TGTGCCAGCAGCCAAGAGGGGGTAACCTGGCGCTATGGCTACACCTTC
j_gene: TRBJ1-1; abundance: few; len: 12; v_gene: TRBV2; d_gene: TRBD1; CDR3aa: CASSTGGTEAFF; CDR3nt: TGTGCCAGCAGTACAGGGGGCACTGAAGCTTTCTTT
j_gene: TRBJ1-2; abundance: few; len: 14; v_gene: TRBV7-9; d_gene: -; CDR3aa: CASSSSGTRDGYTF; CDR3nt: TGTGCCAGCAGCTCATCCGGGACCAGGGATGGCTACACCTTC
j_gene: TRBJ2-1; abundance: -; len: 14; v_gene: TRBV7-9; d_gene: TRBD2; CDR3aa: CASSLVAGGSEQFF; CDR3nt: TGTGCCAGCAGCTTGGTAGCGGGAGGTAGTGAGCAGTTCTTC
j_gene: TRBJ2-7; abundance: -; len: 17; v_gene: TRBV28; d_gene: TRBD2; CDR3aa: CASSPIDMGGSSYEQYF; CDR3nt: TGTGCCAGCAGTCCGATCGACATGGGCGGGAGCTCCTACGAGCAGTACTTC
j_gene: TRBJ2-2; abundance: once; len: 19; v_gene: TRBV27; d_gene: TRBD1; CDR3aa: CASRGHRGLTFTNTGELFF; CDR3nt: TGTGCCAGCAGAGGTCACAGGGGCCTTACCTTTACGAACACCGGGGAGCTGTTTTTT
j_gene: TRBJ2-7; abundance: -; len: 14; v_gene: TRBV28; d_gene: -; CDR3aa: CASSFILGVNEQYF; CDR3nt: TGTGCCAGCAGTTTTATTCTGGGTGTTAACGAGCAGTACTTC
j_gene: TRBJ1-3; abundance: -; len: 14; v_gene: TRBV27; d_gene: -; CDR3aa: CASSSWSSGNTIYF; CDR3nt: TGTGCCAGCAGCTCATGGAGCTCTGGAAACACCATATATTTT
j_gene: TRBJ2-3; abundance: -; len: 15; v_gene: TRBV27; d_gene: -; CDR3aa: CASSFPGNGGDTQYF; CDR3nt: TGTGCCAGCAGTTTCCCGGGTAACGGGGGAGATACGCAGTATTTT
j_gene: TRBJ2-3; abundance: -; len: 16; v_gene: TRBV5-1; d_gene: TRBD2; CDR3aa: CASSLVPSGGTDTQYF; CDR3nt: TGCGCCAGCAGCTTGGTACCTAGCGGGGGCACAGATACGCAGTATTTT